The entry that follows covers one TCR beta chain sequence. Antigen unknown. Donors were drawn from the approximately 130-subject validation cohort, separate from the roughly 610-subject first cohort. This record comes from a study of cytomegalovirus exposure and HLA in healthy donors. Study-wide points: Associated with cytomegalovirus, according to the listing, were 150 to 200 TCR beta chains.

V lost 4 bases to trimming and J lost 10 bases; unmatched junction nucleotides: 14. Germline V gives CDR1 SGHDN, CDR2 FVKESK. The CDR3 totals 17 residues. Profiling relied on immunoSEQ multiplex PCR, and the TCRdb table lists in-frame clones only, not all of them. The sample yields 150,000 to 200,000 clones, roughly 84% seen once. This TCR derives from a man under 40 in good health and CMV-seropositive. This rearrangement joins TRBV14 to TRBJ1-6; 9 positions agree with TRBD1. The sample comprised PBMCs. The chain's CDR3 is CASSLTGGADLGSPLHF. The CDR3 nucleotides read TGTGCCAGCAGCCTCACAGGGGGCGCTGACTTGGGGTCACCCCTCCACTTT.